The clone carrying this TCR beta chain was recorded at least ten times. Its antigen is still unknown. This sample is drawn from a study of T cell repertoires in cytomegalovirus infection. The CDR3 has 17 residues. Germline lookup yields CDR1 SGHTA and CDR2 FQGNSA. Trimming took 0 bases from V and 4 from J; bases not matched to a gene: 8. Study-level results: Based on cumulative public TCR beta family frequency, carriers of CMV plus the relevant HLA were identified.

MiXCR, applied by TCRdb to the reads, yields one record per CDR3 protein. The sample contains around 130,000 distinct CDR3 sequences, roughly a quarter of which appear only once. The chain is built from TRBV7-2 and TRBJ2-2; 7 bases line up with TRBD1. The clonotype originates from a human donor in good health (CMV status not recorded). Some clones in this sample may be carry-over from other donors' samples. The material sequenced was PBMCs, sequenced either directly or after in vitro stimulation (not recorded which). CDR3 in amino acids: CASSLAIAEGATGELFF. CDR3 in DNA: TGTGCCAGCAGCTTAGCAATTGCAGAGGGGGCCACCGGGGAGCTGTTTTTT.